The 29 T cell receptor beta chains reported below all come from one sample, sequenced in a study of response to subunit inactivated influenza vaccine. MiXCR was run by TCRdb on the RT-PCR reads, yielding one entry per CDR3 protein. This sample yields 650,000 to 800,000 distinct CDR3 sequences, of which approximately 15% are seen a single time; 5.5% to 7% belongs to the top ten. The input for sequencing was PBMCs from blood, taken around 14 days before vaccination. The origin of the receptors is a man between 45 and 60 years old who received an inactivated influenza vaccine.

This clonotype was detected only a few times. This rearrangement joins TRBV4-3 to TRBJ1-2, with D unclear. With 0 bases removed from V and 4 bases from J, the gap between germline ends came to 12 bases. The CDR3 extends over 15 amino acids. CDR1 LGHNA and CDR2 YSLEER come from the germline V gene. The CDR3 nucleotides are TGCGCCAGCAGCCAAGAGGAGGGAGGAAGCTATGGCTACACCTTC. Translating it yields CASSQEEGGSYGYTF.

The chain recombines TRBV4-2 with TRBJ1-2; 7 positions match TRBD1. The CDR3 sequence is 13 residues long. With 1 base clipped from V and 8 bases from J, the junction kept 4 bases outside the gene matches. Germline V gene lookup returns CDR1 LGHNA and CDR2 YNFKEQ. The CDR3 DNA sequence: TGTGCCAGCAGCCAAGCGACAGGGAACGGCTACACCTTC. This encodes CASSQATGNGYTF.

This clonotype was detected many times. The CDR3 DNA reads as TGCGCCAGCAGCCAAGCGGGACAGGGGGCTTACGAGCAGTACTTC. Translation: CASSQAGQGAYEQYF. The chain is built from TRBV4-3 and TRBJ2-7; 12 bases are shared with TRBD1. The germline gives CDR1 LGHNA, CDR2 YSLEER. The V and J ends lost 1 base and 4 bases, in that order; junction bases with no gene match: 2. This CDR3 is built from 15 residues.

The chain employs TRBV18 and TRBJ2-3; the match to TRBD1 covers 7 bases. Germline CDR1 and CDR2: KGHSH and LQKENI. The CDR3 runs to 15 residues. The V and J ends lost 5 bases and 1 base, in that order; junction bases with no gene match: 6. The CDR3 region is CASSETGTGTDTQYF. CDR3 sequence (DNA): TGTGCCAGCTCAGAGACAGGGACGGGCACAGATACGCAGTATTTT.

Only a few counts were recorded for this clonotype. The genes are TRBV6-2 or TRBV6-3 and TRBJ2-1, with TRBD1 identical over 9 bases. In germline, CDR1 is MNHEY, CDR2 SVGEGT. The CDR3 covers 16 residues. With 0 bases clipped from V and 5 bases from J, the junction kept 5 bases outside the gene matches. The CDR3 spells CASSYSKGQGNNEQFF. DNA of the CDR3: TGTGCCAGCAGTTACTCGAAGGGACAGGGAAACAATGAGCAGTTCTTC.

This clonotype was detected a few times. The V gene is TRBV29-1, the J gene TRBJ1-4; the D gene is possibly TRBD1 (5 bases). This CDR3 spans 13 amino acids. Germline V CDR1 and CDR2: SQVTM, ANQGSEA. V was clipped by 4 bases and J by 4 bases, with 10 bases between them. This CDR3 reads CSVARDGNEKLFF. CDR3 DNA sequence: TGCAGCGTTGCGAGGGACGGTAATGAAAAACTGTTTTTT.

V and J are TRBV11-2 and TRBJ2-1; TRBD2 matches 7 bases. J was trimmed by 9 bases and V by 5 bases; bases with no gene match: 7. The length of the CDR3 is 13 residues. Germline CDR1 is SGHAT and CDR2 is FQNNGV. The DNA of the CDR3 is TGTGCCAGCAGCCGTCACCTAGCGGCTGAGCAGTTCTTC. Residues: CASSRHLAAEQFF.

The chain recombines TRBV5-1 with TRBJ2-3, with TRBD2 identical over 8 bases. Looked up from germline, CDR1 is SGHRS and CDR2 is YFSETQ. The CDR3 sequence is 16 residues long. The junction had 10 bases not matched to a gene; V was cut back by 6 bases and J by 1 base. The CDR3 DNA follows: TGCGCCAGCACCCTCTTTGGAGCGGGGGGCACAGATACGCAGTATTTT. This translates into CASTLFGAGGTDTQYF.

This clonotype was found many times. This chain uses TRBV7-9 with TRBJ2-7, with D hard to call. This CDR3 comprises 13 residues. CDR1 is SEHNR, CDR2 FQNEAQ, per germline (reference sequence). Deletions cut 1 base from V and 3 bases from J, with 7 bases between. The CDR3 loop is CASSLDGYYEQYF. As DNA, the CDR3 is TGTGCCAGCAGCTTAGACGGGTACTACGAGCAGTACTTC.

In this sample, this clonotype turned up a few times. This chain uses TRBV20-1 with TRBJ2-3, with D perhaps being TRBD1 or TRBD2 (5 bases each). This CDR3 spans 14 amino acids. V was shortened by 8 bases and J by 4 bases, with 19 bases between the two germline ends. Per germline, CDR1 DFQATT and CDR2 SNEGSKA (reference sequence). Here the CDR3 reads CSLSRQGDPDTQYF. In DNA form, the CDR3 reads TGCAGTCTAAGCAGGCAAGGGGACCCAGATACGCAGTATTTT.

This clonotype occurred a few times. V gene TRBV2 combines with J gene TRBJ2-1, with 13 bases matching TRBD2. The CDR3 totals 14 residues. Trimming cost V 8 bases and J 7 bases; bases outside gene matches: 5. Germline CDR1 reads SNHLY; CDR2 reads FYNNEI. CDR3 bases: TGTGCCAGCGGACTAGCGGGAGTGGTTAATGAGCAGTTCTTC. The encoded protein is CASGLAGVVNEQFF. Together with reference TRBV2 and TRBJ2-1, the CDR3 gives the full variable domain: EPEVTQTPSHQVTQMGQEVILRCVPISNHLYFYWYRQILGQKVEFLVSFYNNEISEKSEIFDDQFSVERPDGSNFTLKIRSTKLEDSAMYFCASGLAGVVNEQFFGPGTRLTVL.

This clonotype was seen more than once but under ten times. The junction departs from germline at one end; a sequencing error may be responsible. The rearrangement uses TRBV4-2 and TRBJ2-1; no clear D. Germline loops: CDR1 LGHNA, CDR2 YNFKEQ. The CDR3 has 14 residues. The CDR3 DNA reads TGTGCCAGCAGTCAAGAGAGTCTCTACAATGAGCAGTTCTTC. As protein: CASSQESLYNEQFF.

V usage is TRBV6-1 and J usage is TRBJ2-3; 7 bases fit TRBD2. The junction had 8 bases not matched to a gene; V was cut back by 7 bases and J by 4 bases. The CDR3 contains 14 residues. Germline CDR1 MNHNS, CDR2 SASEGT. CDR3 coding DNA: TGTGCCAGCACAAGCGGGGATATCGCAGATACGCAGTATTTT. Translation: CASTSGDIADTQYF.

The chain carries TRBV20-1 and TRBJ2-7; D is uncertain. Germline values: CDR1 DFQATT, CDR2 SNEGSKA (reference sequence). V was clipped by 0 bases and J by 5 bases, with 17 bases between them. The CDR3 consists of 15 residues. CDR3 sequence: CSARDGGQESNEQYF. The DNA for the CDR3 is TGCAGTGCTAGAGATGGTGGGCAGGAGTCGAACGAGCAGTACTTC.

This clonotype appeared many times. J is TRBJ2-7 and V is TRBV12-3 or TRBV12-4; 12 positions agree with TRBD1. With V trimmed by 5 bases and J by 7 bases, 18 bases remained unmatched. This CDR3 region has 18 residues. The CDR3 sequence: CASSLSVVWDRGQGEQYF. The DNA of the CDR3 is TGTGCCAGCAGTCTCTCGGTTGTATGGGACAGGGGGCAGGGAGAGCAGTACTTC.

This clonotype was detected only a few times. The genes are TRBV15 and TRBJ1-1, with 7 bases identical to TRBD1. V trimming: 0 bases; J trimming: 2 bases; junction bases outside the gene matches: 6. This CDR3 is 16 amino acids long. The germline V gene encodes CDR1 LNHNV and CDR2 YYDKDF (reference sequence). The CDR3 sequence is CATSRDVTGQNTEAFF. The CDR3 DNA is TGTGCCACCAGCAGAGACGTGACAGGGCAAAACACTGAAGCTTTCTTT.

The rearrangement links TRBV4-1 to TRBJ1-6; a weak D match, TRBD1 (5 bases). The CDR3 extends over 16 amino acids. The V gene's germline CDR1 is MGHRA and CDR2 YSYEKL. V lost 2 bases and J 5 bases, leaving 13 bases between the germline ends. The CDR3 sequence: CASSQLQASDNSPLHF. Here the CDR3 DNA reads TGCGCCAGCAGCCAATTACAGGCGTCCGATAATTCACCCCTCCACTTT.

In the case of this clonotype: The conserved phenylalanine or tryptophan normally closing the CDR3 is absent here, so this likely arose from a read error. The chain employs TRBV2 and TRBJ1-1; maybe TRBD1 (5 bases). Trimming took off 8 bases at V and 0 bases at J, with 13 bases between the two ends. CDR3 length: 14 amino acids. CDR1 and CDR2 from the germline V gene are SNHLY and FYNNEI. The CDR3 spells CASRVKGMNTEAFL. Written as DNA, the CDR3 is TGTGCCAGCCGGGTTAAGGGGATGAACACTGAAGCTTTCTTA.

The CDR3 DNA reads TGTGCCAGCAGTTACAGGACAGAGACAGATACGCAGTATTTT. It encodes CASSYRTETDTQYF. The V and J genes are TRBV28 and TRBJ2-3; TRBD1 might be the D (6 bases). V dropped 4 bases and J dropped 3 bases, with 11 bases sitting between them. Germline V CDR1 and CDR2: MDHEN, SYDVKM. This CDR3 is 14 amino acids long. Variable domain in full (rest from reference TRBV28 and TRBJ2-3): DVKVTQSSRYLVKRTGEKVFLECVQDMDHENMFWYRQDPGLGLRLIYFSYDVKMKEKGDIPEGYSVSREKKERFSLILESASTNQTSMYLCASSYRTETDTQYFGPGTRLTVL.

Only a few counts were recorded for this clonotype. The chain has TRBV9 and TRBJ1-2; TRBD1 aligns across 7 bases. V lost 4 bases and J lost 4; bases outside the gene matches: 4. Germline loops: CDR1 SGDLS, CDR2 YYNGEE. The CDR3 consists of 13 residues. CDR3 loop: CASSTTGPYGYTF. The CDR3 DNA reads TGTGCCAGCAGCACGACAGGGCCCTATGGCTACACCTTC.

This clonotype has just a few counts. The chain couples TRBV5-1 to TRBJ2-5, with 11 bases lining up with TRBD1. Germline V CDR1 and CDR2: SGHRS, YFSETQ. This CDR3 comprises 16 residues. The ends lost 4 bases at V and 4 bases at J; junction bases unmatched: 9. CDR3 loop: CASSRRPGQGGETQYF. CDR3 nucleotide sequence: TGCGCCAGCAGCCGCCGACCGGGACAGGGGGGAGAGACCCAGTACTTC.

This clonotype was detected a few times. The chain joins TRBV4-3 to TRBJ2-4, with D perhaps matching TRBD2 (6 bases). This CDR3 region has 17 residues. Germline CDR1 LGHNA, CDR2 YSLEER. The V end lost 0 bases, the J end lost 6 bases, and 18 bases lay between the germline ends. The CDR3 region is CASSQDWGGTPGNIQYF. The CDR3 region has the DNA TGCGCCAGCAGCCAAGATTGGGGCGGGACCCCAGGAAACATTCAGTACTTC.

This clonotype has more than one count but fewer than ten. This chain connects TRBV27 to TRBJ2-7; 10 bases agree with TRBD2. Germline CDR1 reads MNHEY; CDR2 reads SMNVEV (reference sequence). The V and J ends lost 3 bases and 4 bases, in that order; junction bases with no gene match: 6. CDR3 length: 15 residues. The CDR3 sequence is CASSFSSGGAYEQYF. Written as DNA, the CDR3 is TGTGCCAGCAGTTTCTCAAGCGGGGGGGCTTACGAGCAGTACTTC.

Only a few counts were recorded for this clonotype. This sequence joins TRBV29-1 and TRBJ2-3; tentative D call: TRBD2 (6 bases). CDR3 length: 13 amino acids. Germline loops: CDR1 SQVTM, CDR2 ANQGSEA. The germline V and J ends were trimmed by 8 bases and 8 bases, with 20 bases remaining between them. The CDR3 DNA reads TGCAGCTCTAAAGGGACTGCCTGGGGTACGCAGTATTTT. It translates to CSSKGTAWGTQYF.

V gene TRBV29-1 combines with J gene TRBJ2-5; D gene uncertain. CDR3 size: 11 residues. Germline CDR1 and CDR2: SQVTM and ANQGSEA. V was clipped by 4 bases and J by 2 bases, with 5 bases between them. The CDR3 loop reads CSVGLQETQYF. The DNA for the CDR3 is TGCAGCGTTGGACTTCAAGAGACCCAGTACTTC.

The rearrangement uses TRBV4-3 and TRBJ2-7; 8 nucleotides line up with TRBD1. After removal of 0 bases from V and 6 bases from J, the junction contained 1 base not matched to a gene. CDR3 size: 13 residues. Germline V gene sequence: CDR1 LGHNA, CDR2 YSLEER. The CDR3 is CASSQEQGAEQYF. The CDR3 nucleotides are TGCGCCAGCAGCCAAGAGCAGGGGGCCGAGCAGTACTTC.

This clonotype was counted a few times. The rearrangement joins TRBV6-2 or TRBV6-3 to TRBJ2-7; the D is unclear. The germline V gene encodes CDR1 MNHEY and CDR2 SVGEGT. This CDR3 region has 12 residues. V lost 4 bases to trimming and J lost 7 bases, with 11 bases between them. CDR3 sequence: CASSSPSGEQYF. The CDR3 region has the DNA TGTGCCAGCAGTTCCCCCTCCGGAGAGCAGTACTTC.

This clonotype was seen more than once but under ten times. The gene calls are TRBV5-6 and TRBJ2-7, with D perhaps matching TRBD2 (5 bases). From germline, CDR1 is SGHDT and CDR2 YYEEEE. V dropped 1 base and J dropped 2 bases, with 10 bases sitting between them. The CDR3 extends over 14 amino acids. For the CDR3, the DNA is TGTGCCAGCAGCTTGTATCCGGGGACCTACGAGCAGTACTTC. It codes for CASSLYPGTYEQYF.

The table lists this clonotype with a count of one. V and J are TRBV11-3 and TRBJ2-1, with unresolved D. CDR3 length: 13 residues. CDR1 is SGHNT, CDR2 YENEEA, per germline. The V end was cut by 5 bases, the J end by 9 bases, with 14 bases between. The CDR3: CASSPRAGSEQFF. The CDR3, as DNA: TGTGCCAGCAGCCCCCGGGCCGGTAGTGAGCAGTTCTTC.